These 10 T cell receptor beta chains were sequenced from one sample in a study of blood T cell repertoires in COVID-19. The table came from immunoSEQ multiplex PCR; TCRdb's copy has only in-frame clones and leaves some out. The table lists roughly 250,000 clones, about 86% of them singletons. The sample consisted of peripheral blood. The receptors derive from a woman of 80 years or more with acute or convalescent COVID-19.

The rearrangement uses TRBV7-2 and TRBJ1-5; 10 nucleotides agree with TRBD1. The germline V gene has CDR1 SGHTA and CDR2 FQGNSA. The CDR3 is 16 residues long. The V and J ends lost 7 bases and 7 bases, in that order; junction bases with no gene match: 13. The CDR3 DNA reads TGTGCCAGCACCCTGGGGGTAGGGACAGGGGAACAGCCCCAGCATTTT. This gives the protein CASTLGVGTGEQPQHF.

The CDR3 DNA follows: TGTGCCAGCAGCTCCACCGGGCGGGGGGGCTATGAGCAGTTCTTC. This encodes CASSSTGRGGYEQFF. The chain is built from TRBV7-2 and TRBJ2-1, with 9 bases lining up with TRBD2. The CDR3 consists of 15 residues. Germline CDR1 reads SGHTA; CDR2 reads FQGNSA. V shed 4 bases, J shed 8 bases, and the junction held 9 bases outside the gene matches. The whole variable domain, filled in from reference TRBV7-2 and TRBJ2-1, reads GAGVSQSPSNKVTEKGKDVELRCDPISGHTALYWYRQSLGQGLEFLIYFQGNSAPDKSGLPSDRFSAERTGGSVSTLTIQRTQQEDSAVYLCASSSTGRGGYEQFFGPGTRLTVL.

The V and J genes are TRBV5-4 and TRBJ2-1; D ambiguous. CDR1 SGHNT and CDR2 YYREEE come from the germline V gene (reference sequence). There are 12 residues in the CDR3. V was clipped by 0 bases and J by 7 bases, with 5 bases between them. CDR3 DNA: TGTGCCAGCAGCTTGGGTAATAATGAGCAGTTCTTC. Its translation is CASSLGNNEQFF.

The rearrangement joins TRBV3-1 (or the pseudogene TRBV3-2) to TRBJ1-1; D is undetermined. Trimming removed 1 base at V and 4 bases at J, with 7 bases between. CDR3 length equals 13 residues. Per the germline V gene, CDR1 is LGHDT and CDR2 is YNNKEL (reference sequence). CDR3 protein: CASSQGGSTEAFF. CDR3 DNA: TGTGCCAGCAGCCAAGGAGGATCCACTGAAGCTTTCTTT.

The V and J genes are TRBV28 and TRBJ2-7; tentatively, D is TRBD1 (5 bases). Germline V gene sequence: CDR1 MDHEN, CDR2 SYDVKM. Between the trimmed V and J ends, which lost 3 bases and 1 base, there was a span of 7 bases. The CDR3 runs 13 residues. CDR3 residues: CASSFGHSYEQYF. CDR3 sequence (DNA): TGTGCCAGCAGTTTCGGACATTCCTACGAGCAGTACTTC.

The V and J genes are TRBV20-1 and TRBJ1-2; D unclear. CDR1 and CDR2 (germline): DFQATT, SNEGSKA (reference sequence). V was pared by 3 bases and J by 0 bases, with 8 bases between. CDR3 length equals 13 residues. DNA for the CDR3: TGCAGTGCTAGTCGTACTACTAACTATGGCTACACCTTC. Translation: CSASRTTNYGYTF.

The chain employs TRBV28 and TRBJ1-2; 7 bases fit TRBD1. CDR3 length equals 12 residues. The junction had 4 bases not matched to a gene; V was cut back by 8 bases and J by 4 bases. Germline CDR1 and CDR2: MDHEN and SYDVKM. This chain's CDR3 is CASSDRIYGYTF. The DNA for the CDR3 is TGTGCCAGCTCGGACAGGATCTATGGCTACACCTTC.

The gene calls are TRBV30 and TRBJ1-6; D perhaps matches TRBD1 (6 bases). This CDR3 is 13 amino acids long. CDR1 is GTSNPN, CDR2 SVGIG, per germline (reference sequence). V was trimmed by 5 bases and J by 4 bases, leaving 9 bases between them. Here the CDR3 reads CAWAGQYNSPLHF. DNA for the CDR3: TGTGCCTGGGCTGGACAGTATAATTCACCCCTCCACTTT.

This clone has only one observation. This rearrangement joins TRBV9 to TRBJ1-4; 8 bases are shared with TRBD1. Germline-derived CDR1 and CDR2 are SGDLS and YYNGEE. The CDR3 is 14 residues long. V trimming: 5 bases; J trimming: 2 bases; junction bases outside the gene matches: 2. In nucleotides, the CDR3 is TGTGCCAGCAGTAGGACAGGGACTAATGAAAAACTGTTTTTT. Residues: CASSRTGTNEKLFF.

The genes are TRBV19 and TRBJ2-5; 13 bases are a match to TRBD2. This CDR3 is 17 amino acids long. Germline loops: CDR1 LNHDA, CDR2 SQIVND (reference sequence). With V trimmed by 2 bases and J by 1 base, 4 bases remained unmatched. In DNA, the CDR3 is TGTGCCAGTAGTATATATTGGACTAGCGGGGGCCAAGAGACCCAGTACTTC. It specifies CASSIYWTSGGQETQYF.